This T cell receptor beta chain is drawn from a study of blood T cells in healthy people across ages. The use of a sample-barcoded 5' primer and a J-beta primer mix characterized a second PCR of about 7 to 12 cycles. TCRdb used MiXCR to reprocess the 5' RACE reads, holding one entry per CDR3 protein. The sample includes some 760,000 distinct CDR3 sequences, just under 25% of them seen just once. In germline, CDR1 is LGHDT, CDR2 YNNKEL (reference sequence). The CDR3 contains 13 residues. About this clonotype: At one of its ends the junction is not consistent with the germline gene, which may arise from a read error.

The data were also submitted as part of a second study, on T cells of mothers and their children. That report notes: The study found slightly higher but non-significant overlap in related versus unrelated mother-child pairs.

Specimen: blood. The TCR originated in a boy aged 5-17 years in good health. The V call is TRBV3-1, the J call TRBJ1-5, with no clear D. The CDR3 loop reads CASSQGGNQPRHF. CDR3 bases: TGTGCCAGCAGCCAGGGTGGCAATCAGCCCCGGCATTTT.